Each of the 24 T cell receptor beta chains below was sequenced from the same sample in a study of identical twins (TCRdb year 2016). The library was produced with 5' RACE. TCRdb lists the instrument as Illumina HiSeq 2000. The public reads were run again by TCRdb, first through fastp at Q25 and then through MiXCR, and only productive beta chains were kept. Rows with one shared CDR3 protein collapse into an entry with the most common genes and DNA. Within this sample are approximately 260,000 distinct CDR3 sequences, with about an eighth of them counted one time only. The ten largest clones represent about 9% of the sample. The sample was memory (CD45RO+) T cells sorted from blood. Reading the label with the study, this specimen's cell subset or site is: CD45RO+ enriched T cells. These receptors all stem from a young woman in good health.

This clonotype was counted only a few times. The chain employs TRBV11-3 and TRBJ2-7, with 10 bases lining up with TRBD1. CDR1 SGHNT and CDR2 YENEEA come from the germline V gene. After removal of 4 bases from V and 2 bases from J, the junction contained 5 bases not matched to a gene. The CDR3 covers 15 residues. The CDR3 DNA reads as TGTGCCAGCAGCTCTTGGGGACAGGGGACCTACGAGCAGTACTTC. Translated: CASSSWGQGTYEQYF.

The V and J genes are TRBV7-2 and TRBJ2-1; D is uncertain. The CDR3 is made up of 13 amino acids. Germline values: CDR1 SGHTA, CDR2 FQGNSA. Trimming removed 7 bases at V and 8 bases at J, with 15 bases between. CDR3 DNA sequence: TGTGCCAGCACACTAACCAGGAGCGATGAGCAGTTCTTC. It yields the protein CASTLTRSDEQFF.

Only a few counts were recorded for this clonotype. The chain has TRBV20-1 and TRBJ2-3, with 8 positions matching TRBD2. The length of the CDR3 is 14 residues. V lost 4 bases, J lost 3 bases, and 6 bases stayed unmatched. Looked up from germline, CDR1 is DFQATT and CDR2 is SNEGSKA (reference sequence). CDR3 in amino acids: CSATRGLGTDTQYF. CDR3 DNA: TGCAGTGCTACCCGGGGACTAGGGACAGATACGCAGTATTTT.

This sequence joins TRBV7-3 and TRBJ2-3; TRBD1 is a possible D gene (6 bases). The V and J ends lost 5 bases and 0 bases respectively, with 9 bases between them. The CDR3 contains 14 residues. Germline V CDR1 and CDR2: SGHTA, FQGTGA. CDR3 sequence (DNA): TGTGCCAGCAGCCCAGGGGTCAGCACAGATACGCAGTATTTT. Protein sequence: CASSPGVSTDTQYF.

This clonotype has ten or more counts. The chain carries TRBV5-5 and TRBJ2-3; possible D gene TRBD2, 5 bases. The germline V and J ends were trimmed by 3 bases and 6 bases, with 20 bases remaining between them. From germline, CDR1 is SGHKS and CDR2 YYEKEE (reference sequence). The CDR3 is 16 residues long. CDR3 sequence: CASSSDSSFGEDTQYF. CDR3 nucleotides: TGTGCCAGCAGCTCAGACTCCTCGTTTGGGGAGGATACGCAGTATTTT.

This chain joins TRBV20-1 and TRBJ1-1, with TRBD1 matching 7 bases. With V trimmed by 5 bases and J by 1 base, 16 bases remained unmatched. Germline-derived CDR1 and CDR2 are DFQATT and SNEGSKA (reference sequence). The CDR3 is 17 residues long. The CDR3 nucleotides read TGCAGTGCTTCATTCTCGGGACAGCGGGCAACGAACACTGAAGCTTTCTTT. Its translation: CSASFSGQRATNTEAFF.

This clonotype was counted only a few times. This rearrangement joins TRBV4-2 to TRBJ2-7; D remains ambiguous. The CDR3 runs 14 residues. The germline V gene encodes CDR1 LGHNA and CDR2 YNFKEQ. The V end lost 0 bases, the J end lost 2 bases, and 8 bases lay between the germline ends. Here the CDR3 DNA reads TGTGCCAGCAGCCAAGATTTTTCACCCTACGAGCAGTACTTC. Translating gives CASSQDFSPYEQYF.

In this sample, this clonotype turned up many times. The chain carries TRBV2 and TRBJ2-7; no firm D call. V was pared by 3 bases and J by 10 bases, with 10 bases between. The CDR3 consists of 11 residues. Germline assignment: CDR1 SNHLY and CDR2 FYNNEI. The CDR3 nucleotides read TGTGCCAGCAGTGAGTATTCCGGCCAGTACTTC. It yields the protein CASSEYSGQYF.

This rearrangement joins TRBV11-2 to TRBJ2-3; D possibly matches TRBD1 or TRBD2 (5 bases each). In germline, CDR1 is SGHAT, CDR2 FQNNGV. The CDR3 covers 15 residues. V lost 7 bases and J lost 2, with 16 bases in between. CDR3 amino acids: CASKHRPGTTDTQYF. CDR3 DNA: TGTGCCAGCAAGCATCGTCCAGGGACCACAGATACGCAGTATTTT. The variable domain in full, completed from reference TRBV11-2 and TRBJ2-3, reads EAGVAQSPRYKIIEKRQSVAFWCNPISGHATLYWYQQILGQGPKLLIQFQNNGVVDDSQLPKDRFSAERLKGVDSTLKIQPAKLEDSAVYLCASKHRPGTTDTQYFGPGTRLTVL.

This clonotype was counted only a few times. This chain connects TRBV6-2 or TRBV6-3 to TRBJ1-1; no definite D call. The germline V gene encodes CDR1 MNHEY and CDR2 SVGEGT. The V and J ends lost 8 bases and 1 base respectively, with 11 bases between them. The CDR3 sequence is 13 residues long. CDR3 bases: TGTGCCAGCCGGTGGGCGGGGAACACTGAAGCTTTCTTT. It translates to CASRWAGNTEAFF.

This clonotype was recorded at least ten times. The chain employs TRBV4-2 and TRBJ1-1, with unresolved D. This CDR3 has 12 amino acids. Germline lookup yields CDR1 LGHNA and CDR2 YNFKEQ. V shed 4 bases and J shed 11 bases, with 14 bases lying between them. The CDR3 reads CASSPDGAQAFF. For the CDR3, the DNA is TGTGCCAGCAGCCCGGACGGCGCTCAGGCTTTCTTT.

The chain combines TRBV9 with TRBJ2-7; tentatively, D is TRBD1 (6 bases). Germline-derived CDR1 and CDR2 are SGDLS and YYNGEE. Trimming took 4 bases from V and 6 from J, leaving 20 bases between them. CDR3 length: 15 amino acids. The CDR3 region has the DNA TGTGCCAGCAGCACATTTGGGACAAGACCGGGCGAGCAGTACTTC. Translated, it gives CASSTFGTRPGEQYF.

This rearrangement joins TRBV3-1 to TRBJ2-5; 8 positions match TRBD2. The CDR3 loop spans 15 amino acids. V shed 4 bases and J 5 bases; nucleotides not matched to a gene: 9. The germline gives CDR1 LGHDT, CDR2 YNNKEL (reference sequence). CDR3 region: CASSLPGGGRETQYF. The CDR3 DNA sequence: TGTGCCAGCAGCCTCCCCGGGGGGGGCCGGGAGACCCAGTACTTC.

This clonotype has more than one count but fewer than ten. The rearrangement joins TRBV7-9 to TRBJ2-7, with a tentative D call TRBD2 (6 bases). This CDR3 region has 13 residues. The germline V gene has CDR1 SEHNR and CDR2 FQNEAQ (reference sequence). V was pared by 4 bases and J by 0 bases, with 7 bases between. In nucleotides, the CDR3 is TGTGCCAGCAGCTGGGGGGTCTCCTACGAGCAGTACTTC. It encodes CASSWGVSYEQYF.

The rearrangement uses TRBV3-1 and TRBJ2-4; no reliable D call. Germline V CDR1 and CDR2: LGHDT, YNNKEL (reference sequence). V shed 6 bases and J shed 7 bases, with 19 bases lying between them. The CDR3 spans 15 residues. This CDR3 is CASRASSPAKNIQYF. In nucleotides, the CDR3 is TGTGCCAGCAGGGCAAGCAGCCCAGCTAAGAACATTCAGTACTTC.

The gene calls are TRBV9 and TRBJ2-3; D uncertain. With 0 bases removed from V and 1 base from J, the gap between germline ends came to 9 bases. Looked up from germline, CDR1 is SGDLS and CDR2 is YYNGEE. The CDR3 length is 15 residues. The CDR3 region has the DNA TGTGCCAGCAGCGTAGCCAGCGTCCGCACAGATACGCAGTATTTT. This translates into CASSVASVRTDTQYF.

This chain links TRBV20-1 with TRBJ1-6; 8 nucleotides line up with TRBD1. Trimming at V came to 3 bases and at J to 9 bases, leaving 13 bases not matched to a gene. The CDR3 covers 16 residues. Per germline, CDR1 DFQATT and CDR2 SNEGSKA (reference sequence). CDR3 in DNA: TGCAGTGCTAGTGAGTTGAAGGACAGGGCGAGTTCACCCCTCCACTTT. It yields the protein CSASELKDRASSPLHF.

This clonotype was observed a few times. The DNA for the CDR3 is TGCGCCAGCAGCTGGGACATGACCTCCCCCACGCAGTATTTT. Translated, it gives CASSWDMTSPTQYF. V gene TRBV5-1 combines with J gene TRBJ2-3; perhaps TRBD1 as D (6 bases). This CDR3 region has 14 residues. Trimming took 3 bases from V and 9 from J, leaving 17 bases between them. CDR1 is SGHRS, CDR2 YFSETQ, per germline.

In its sample, this clonotype was seen many times. The chain couples TRBV29-1 to TRBJ2-3; D may be TRBD1 or TRBD2 (5 bases each). The germline gives CDR1 SQVTM, CDR2 ANQGSEA. V was cut by 5 bases and J by 0 bases, with 15 bases left in between. The CDR3 consists of 15 residues. CDR3 bases: TGCAGCGTTTATGGGGACCCTTTTAGCACAGATACGCAGTATTTT. Translation: CSVYGDPFSTDTQYF.

V usage is TRBV6-6 and J usage is TRBJ2-5; D call uncertain. CDR1 and CDR2 (germline): MNHNY, SVGAGI (reference sequence). The CDR3 covers 12 residues. V lost 6 bases to trimming and J lost 2 bases, with 7 bases between them. The CDR3 DNA reads as TGTGCCAGCAGGACGGCGCAAGAGACCCAGTACTTC. This codes for CASRTAQETQYF.

This clonotype appeared a few times. CDR3: CASSLVGTGGGETQYF. The CDR3 region has the DNA TGCGCCAGCAGCCTTGTGGGGACAGGGGGCGGTGAGACCCAGTACTTC. The chain has TRBV5-1 and TRBJ2-5, with 12 nucleotides matching TRBD1. The germline V gene has CDR1 SGHRS and CDR2 YFSETQ. V shed 4 bases, J shed 5 bases, and the junction held 9 bases outside the gene matches. The CDR3 extends over 16 amino acids.

This clonotype was found a few times. The V and J genes are TRBV5-4 and TRBJ2-5; perhaps TRBD1 as D (6 bases). This CDR3 region has 16 residues. The V and J ends lost 3 bases and 1 base respectively, with 16 bases between them. From germline, CDR1 is SGHNT and CDR2 YYREEE (reference sequence). DNA of the CDR3: TGTGCCAGCAGCTCACAGGGCCTAATGGGCCAAGAGACCCAGTACTTC. This gives the protein CASSSQGLMGQETQYF.

This chain uses TRBV24-1 with TRBJ1-2; D gene unclear. The CDR3 contains 16 residues. The V gene lost 3 bases and the J gene lost 8 bases, with 21 bases spanning the gap. CDR1 is KGHDR and CDR2 is SFDVKD in the germline V gene. CDR3 bases: TGTGCCACCAGTGATCCTTCCACGTCGGACTTTAGAGGCTACACCTTC. This encodes CATSDPSTSDFRGYTF.

CDR3 nucleotide sequence: TGCAGTGCTAGCGGTTGGGGCGATGAGCAGTTCTTC. Translating gives CSASGWGDEQFF. The chain has TRBV20-1 and TRBJ2-1, with D tentatively TRBD1 (5 bases). The V gene's germline CDR1 is DFQATT and CDR2 SNEGSKA (reference sequence). The CDR3 has 12 residues. V lost 3 bases and J lost 8, with 11 bases in between.